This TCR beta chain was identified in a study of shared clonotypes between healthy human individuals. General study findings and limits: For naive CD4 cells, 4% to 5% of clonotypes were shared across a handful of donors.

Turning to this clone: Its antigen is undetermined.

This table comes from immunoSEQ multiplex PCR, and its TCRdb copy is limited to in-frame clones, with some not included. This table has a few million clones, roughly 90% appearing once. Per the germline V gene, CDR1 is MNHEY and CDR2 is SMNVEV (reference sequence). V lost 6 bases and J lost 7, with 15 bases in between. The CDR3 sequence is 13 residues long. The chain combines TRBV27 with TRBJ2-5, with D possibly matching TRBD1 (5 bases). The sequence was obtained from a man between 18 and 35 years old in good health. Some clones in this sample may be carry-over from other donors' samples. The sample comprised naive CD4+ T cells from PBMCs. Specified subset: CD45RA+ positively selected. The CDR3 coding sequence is TGTGCCAGCAGCCCTAGGGGTCCGGGGACCCAGTACTTC. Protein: CASSPRGPGTQYF.